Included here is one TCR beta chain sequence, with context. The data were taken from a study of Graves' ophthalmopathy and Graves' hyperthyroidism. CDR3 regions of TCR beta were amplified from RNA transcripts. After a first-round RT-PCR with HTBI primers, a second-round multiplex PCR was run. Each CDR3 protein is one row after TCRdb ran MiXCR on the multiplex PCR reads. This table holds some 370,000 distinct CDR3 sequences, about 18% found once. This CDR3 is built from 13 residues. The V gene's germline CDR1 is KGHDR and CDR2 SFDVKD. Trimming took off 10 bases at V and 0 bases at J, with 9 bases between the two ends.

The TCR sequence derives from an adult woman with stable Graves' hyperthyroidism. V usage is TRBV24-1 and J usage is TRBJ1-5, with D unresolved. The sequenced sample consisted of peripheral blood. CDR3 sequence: CATSQYSNQPQHF. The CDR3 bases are TGTGCCACTTCCCAGTATAGCAATCAGCCCCAGCATTTT.